The 19 T cell receptor beta chains presented below share a single source sample, sequenced in a study of CD8+ T cells in alopecia areata (dated by TCRdb to the late 2010s). The sample's time point label is to be understood as: baseline before oral tofacitinib. Library preparation employed the immunoSEQ multiplex PCR assay. RNA was extracted from all samples and reverse transcribed into cDNA as template for TCR sequencing. In its TCRdb copy, this immuneACCESS table keeps in-frame sequences only and misses some clones. Where compared with another copy, unresolved V genes explain less than half of these, and the others have no known cause. This sample is represented by approximately 150,000 clones; 67% of them were singletons. The ten largest make up 10% to 12% of the sample. The sequencing here drew on CD8+ T cells sorted from blood, taken at week 0. Receptor source: a human donor with alopecia areata.

The chain has TRBV19 and TRBJ2-5; D is possibly TRBD1 or TRBD2 (5 bases each). V lost 3 bases to trimming and J lost 7 bases, with 12 bases between them. The CDR3 contains 13 residues. Germline values: CDR1 LNHDA, CDR2 SQIVND (reference sequence). The CDR3 coding sequence is TGTGCCAGTAGTATTGGGGGATTGGGGACCCAGTACTTC. The encoded protein is CASSIGGLGTQYF.

The chain carries TRBV5-6 and TRBJ2-1; D gene uncertain. CDR3 length: 15 residues. V lost 0 bases and J 6 bases, leaving 13 bases between the germline ends. Germline CDR1 reads SGHDT; CDR2 reads YYEEEE. The chain's CDR3 is CASSLVWSYGNEQFF. The CDR3 DNA is TGTGCCAGCAGCTTGGTCTGGAGCTATGGCAATGAGCAGTTCTTC.

The chain uses TRBV29-1 and TRBJ2-1; TRBD1 is a possible D gene (5 bases). The ends were cut back, 0 bases at V and 5 bases at J, with 17 bases in the middle. The CDR3 totals 16 residues. From germline, CDR1 is SQVTM and CDR2 ANQGSEA. In DNA, the CDR3 is TGCAGCGTTGAAGATCTCGCCAGGGTGCAGGACAATGAGCAGTTCTTC. This sequence encodes CSVEDLARVQDNEQFF.

V is TRBV19 and J is TRBJ2-2; no reliable D call. The CDR3 sequence is 10 residues long. Germline values: CDR1 LNHDA, CDR2 SQIVND (reference sequence). DNA for the CDR3: TGTGCGAGTGGGGACGGGGAGCTGTTTTTT. Protein product: CASGDGELFF.

The chain combines TRBV14 with TRBJ2-5, with D unclear. Germline assignment: CDR1 SGHDN and CDR2 FVKESK. V was pared by 1 base and J by 5 bases, with 5 bases between. The CDR3 totals 12 residues. The CDR3 DNA follows: TGTGCCAGCAGCCAAGCGGTCGAGACCCAGTACTTC. Protein product: CASSQAVETQYF. The full variable domain, in which reference TRBV14 and TRBJ2-5 provide the parts outside the CDR3, is EAGVTQFPSHSVIEKGQTVTLRCDPISGHDNLYWYRRVMGKEIKFLLHFVKESKQDESGMPNNRFLAERTGGTYSTLKVQPAELEDSGVYFCASSQAVETQYFGPGTRLLVL.

The chain carries TRBV27 and TRBJ1-4, with a possible D match to TRBD1 (6 bases). This CDR3 spans 16 amino acids. The V end was cut by 0 bases, the J end by 7 bases, with 15 bases between. The germline V gene has CDR1 MNHEY and CDR2 SMNVEV (reference sequence). The CDR3 sequence is CASSLSFGGLVEKLFF. The CDR3 DNA reads TGTGCCAGCAGTTTATCGTTCGGGGGGCTTGTTGAAAAACTGTTTTTT.

The genes are TRBV5-6 and TRBJ2-2; no clear D. The CDR3 sequence is 13 residues long. Germline V lookup: CDR1 SGHDT, CDR2 YYEEEE. Trimming shortened V by 6 bases and J by 5 bases, and 11 bases separated the two germline ends. The CDR3 is CASNPGRTGELFF. CDR3 coding DNA: TGTGCCAGCAACCCCGGGCGGACCGGGGAGCTGTTTTTT.

V usage is TRBV7-9 and J usage is TRBJ1-2, with a tentative D call TRBD1 (6 bases). V was shortened by 4 bases and J by 0 bases, with 9 bases between the two germline ends. The V gene's germline CDR1 is SEHNR and CDR2 FQNEAQ (reference sequence). This CDR3 spans 14 amino acids. In DNA form, the CDR3 reads TGTGCCAGCAGCTCAGGACAGTCTAACTATGGCTACACCTTC. Residues: CASSSGQSNYGYTF.

This rearrangement joins TRBV27 to TRBJ1-1, with D hard to call. The CDR3 is made up of 13 amino acids. Germline V gives CDR1 MNHEY, CDR2 SMNVEV (reference sequence). Trimming cost V 8 bases and J 0 bases, with 10 bases left between them. The CDR3 coding sequence is TGTGCCAGCCACCAATACATGAACACTGAAGCTTTCTTT. Its translation is CASHQYMNTEAFF.

Turning to this clone: Other DNA sequences within the sample encode an identical CDR3. The rearrangement joins TRBV6-5 to TRBJ2-5, with D possibly matching TRBD2 (5 bases). Looked up from germline, CDR1 is MNHEY and CDR2 is SVGAGI. V shed 6 bases and J shed 2 bases, with 16 bases lying between them. This CDR3 has 15 residues. CDR3 sequence (DNA): TGTGCCAGCAGCAGTTCAGGCGGGCTACAAGAGACCCAGTACTTC. This translates into CASSSSGGLQETQYF.

This clone has just a few counts. DNA of the CDR3: TGTGCCAGTAACCACGGGGCAGATACGCAGTATTTT. This gives the protein CASNHGADTQYF. The chain joins TRBV19 to TRBJ2-3; D is possibly TRBD2 (5 bases). V lost 7 bases to trimming and J lost 4 bases, with 9 bases between them. This CDR3 is 12 amino acids long. Germline V gene data show CDR1 as LNHDA and CDR2 as SQIVND (reference sequence).

V gene TRBV18 combines with J gene TRBJ2-7; D may be TRBD2 (6 bases). There are 12 residues in the CDR3. CDR1 and CDR2 (germline): KGHSH, LQKENI. V was clipped by 3 bases and J by 5 bases, with 8 bases between them. CDR3 residues: CASSPKRDEQYF. For the CDR3, the DNA is TGTGCCAGCTCACCTAAGCGGGACGAGCAGTACTTC.

On this clone: Distinct nucleotide sequences in the sample also encode this CDR3. This rearrangement joins TRBV5-6 to TRBJ1-5, with 9 bases aligning to TRBD1. The germline gives CDR1 SGHDT, CDR2 YYEEEE. The junction had 1 base not matched to a gene; V was cut back by 2 bases and J by 4 bases. This CDR3 has 14 residues. DNA for the CDR3: TGTGCCAGCAGCTTTGGGACAGGGAATCAGCCCCAGCATTTT. Translating gives CASSFGTGNQPQHF.

This chain joins TRBV30 and TRBJ2-3; the D is unclear. The CDR3 runs to 12 residues. V lost 0 bases and J 6 bases, leaving 7 bases between the germline ends. Germline CDR1 and CDR2: GTSNPN and SVGIG (reference sequence). CDR3 amino acids: CAWSVSLDTQYF. The CDR3 nucleotides read TGTGCCTGGAGTGTATCTTTGGATACGCAGTATTTT.

The V and J genes are TRBV29-1 and TRBJ2-1; tentatively, D is TRBD1 or TRBD2 (7 bases each). The CDR3 runs 14 residues. The germline V and J ends were trimmed by 6 bases and 5 bases, with 17 bases remaining between them. Germline CDR1 and CDR2: SQVTM and ANQGSEA. The CDR3 nucleotides read TGCAGCGTCCCAGGGGGGGCCGGGCACAATGAGCAGTTCTTC. Protein product: CSVPGGAGHNEQFF.

The V and J genes are TRBV29-1 and TRBJ2-7; 7 bases are shared with TRBD1. The J segment lost 3 bases and the V segment lost 2 bases, leaving 4 bases of the junction unmatched. CDR3 size: 13 residues. Germline CDR1 and CDR2: SQVTM and ANQGSEA. CDR3 protein: CSVEYRQGYEQYF. The CDR3 DNA reads as TGCAGCGTTGAATATCGACAGGGCTACGAGCAGTACTTC.

This clone has only a few counts. The chain joins TRBV6-5 to TRBJ2-3, with D perhaps assigned TRBD1 or TRBD2 (6 bases each). V lost 6 bases to trimming and J lost 4 bases, with 14 bases between them. This CDR3 comprises 14 residues. CDR1 and CDR2 (germline): MNHEY, SVGAGI. The CDR3 region is CASSPAEGADTQYF. Here the CDR3 DNA reads TGTGCCAGCAGCCCCGCGGAGGGGGCAGATACGCAGTATTTT.

The gene calls are TRBV5-6 and TRBJ1-1, with TRBD1 identical over 8 bases. V trimming: 3 bases; J trimming: 1 base; junction bases outside the gene matches: 2. The CDR3 runs 14 residues. Germline CDR1 is SGHDT and CDR2 is YYEEEE. The CDR3 DNA reads TGTGCCAGCAGCTACGGGACAGGGAACACTGAAGCTTTCTTT. It codes for CASSYGTGNTEAFF.

CDR3 in DNA: TGTGCCAGCACCCAGGACAGTTCGAACACTGAAGCTTTCTTT. It encodes CASTQDSSNTEAFF. J is TRBJ1-1 and V is TRBV6-5; tentatively, D is TRBD1 (6 bases). V was clipped by 7 bases and J by 1 base, with 13 bases between them. The CDR3 sequence is 14 residues long. From germline, CDR1 is MNHEY and CDR2 SVGAGI.